This T cell receptor beta chain was captured by sequencing in a study of blood T cell repertoires in COVID-19. Study-wide context: COVID-19 samples, acute and convalescent, were from the United States, Italy and Spain.

The length of the CDR3 is 19 residues. The method was immunoSEQ multiplex PCR; TCRdb's version includes in-frame clones alone and lacks a portion of them. The sample shows tens of thousands of clones, 75% to 90% of them seen only once. The sample was peripheral blood. The sequence came from a man aged 60 to 69 with acute or convalescent COVID-19. The rearrangement links TRBV21-1 to TRBJ2-3; TRBD2, the table's D call, lacks a check against the DNA. TRBV21-1 corresponds to a pseudogene. CDR3 sequence reads: CASSKSLKGRTSGRDTQYF. In DNA, the CDR3 is TGTGCCAGCAGCAAATCACTTAAAGGGCGGACTAGCGGGAGAGATACGCAGTATTTT.